These 16 T cell receptor beta chains originate from one sample sequenced in a study of cytomegalovirus exposure and HLA in healthy donors. PCR primers comprised 60 Vbeta and 13 Jbeta primers. Assay: immunoSEQ multiplex PCR; the TCRdb copy retains only in-frame clones and omits some. The repertoire holds about 180,000 clones, approximately 79% seen once, with 0.69% in the top ten. The sample was PBMCs. All receptors derive from a woman between 40 and 50 years old in good health and CMV-seronegative.

The chain couples TRBV10-2 to TRBJ1-4; D is possibly TRBD1 (6 bases). Per germline, CDR1 WSHSY and CDR2 SAAADI. V was pared by 7 bases and J by 4 bases, with 13 bases between. The CDR3 has 14 amino acids. CDR3 sequence reads: CASTMTGFNEKLFF. In DNA form, the CDR3 reads TGCGCCAGCACCATGACAGGCTTTAATGAAAAACTGTTTTTT.

The rearrangement links TRBV5-8 to TRBJ2-7, with D maybe TRBD1 (6 bases). The CDR3 contains 13 residues. Trimming cost V 4 bases and J 3 bases, with 11 bases left between them. The germline CDR1 and CDR2 sequences are SGHTS and YDEGEE. The chain's CDR3 is CASSTDSFYEQYF. The DNA for the CDR3 is TGTGCCAGCAGCACGGACAGTTTCTACGAGCAGTACTTC.

The chain carries TRBV9 and TRBJ1-1, with D possibly TRBD1 on 6 matching bases. Germline V gene lookup returns CDR1 SGDLS and CDR2 YYNGEE. The CDR3 is made up of 13 amino acids. Trimming removed 5 bases at V and 6 bases at J, with 14 bases between. The CDR3 DNA reads as TGTGCCAGCAGAGGGGGGGCTTCGGCTGAAGCTTTCTTT. It specifies CASRGGASAEAFF.

V and J are TRBV21-1 and TRBJ2-5; the table names TRBD2, a call not compared with the DNA. TRBV21-1 is recorded as a pseudogene. The CDR3 sequence is 16 residues long. The CDR3 DNA reads as TGTGCCAGACCCAGGGGTGACCTAGCGGAGGGGGAGACCCAGTACTTC. It specifies CARPRGDLAEGETQYF.

This chain joins TRBV27 and TRBJ1-2; 8 bases are a match to TRBD1. In germline, CDR1 is MNHEY, CDR2 SMNVEV (reference sequence). Trimming at V came to 0 bases and at J to 4 bases, leaving 4 bases not matched to a gene. The CDR3 loop spans 15 amino acids. CDR3 in DNA: TGTGCCAGCAGTTTATCGGCAGGGGGCTCCTATGGCTACACCTTC. This gives the protein CASSLSAGGSYGYTF.

The chain has TRBV27 and TRBJ2-7; TRBD2 matches at 9 bases. Germline CDR1 reads MNHEY; CDR2 reads SMNVEV (reference sequence). V shed 5 bases, J shed 3 bases, and the junction held 11 bases outside the gene matches. This CDR3 region has 16 residues. The CDR3 protein is CASSLAGGGDLYEQYF. Written as DNA, the CDR3 is TGTGCCAGCAGTCTCGCCGGCGGGGGGGACCTCTACGAGCAGTACTTC.

The chain is built from TRBV9 and TRBJ2-1, with 10 bases fitting TRBD2. The CDR3 contains 15 residues. Germline values: CDR1 SGDLS, CDR2 YYNGEE. The junction had 5 bases not matched to a gene; V was cut back by 3 bases and J by 5 bases. The CDR3 DNA reads TGTGCCAGCAGCGCCGGGACTAGCGAGAACAATGAGCAGTTCTTC. This gives the protein CASSAGTSENNEQFF.

The chain employs TRBV28 and TRBJ2-1; D is possibly TRBD1 (6 bases). CDR3 length: 14 residues. Per germline, CDR1 MDHEN and CDR2 SYDVKM. Trimming stripped 9 bases from V and 0 bases from J, with 12 bases between. The CDR3 DNA reads as TGTGCCAGTTCCAGGGGCCCCTCCTACAATGAGCAGTTCTTC. Its translation is CASSRGPSYNEQFF. Complete variable domain (other parts from reference TRBV28 and TRBJ2-1): DVKVTQSSRYLVKRTGEKVFLECVQDMDHENMFWYRQDPGLGLRLIYFSYDVKMKEKGDIPEGYSVSREKKERFSLILESASTNQTSMYLCASSRGPSYNEQFFGPGTRLTVL.

The chain carries TRBV6-5 and TRBJ1-4; no firm D call. Germline CDR1 MNHEY, CDR2 SVGAGI. The CDR3 is 13 residues long. The ends were cut back, 7 bases at V and 13 bases at J, with 19 bases in the middle. CDR3 DNA sequence: TGTGCCAGCAAAATGGGGAGATTTTCACCACTGTTTTTT. It yields the protein CASKMGRFSPLFF.

This clone has a handful of counts. This chain links TRBV11-1 with TRBJ2-3; 8 positions agree with TRBD1. V dropped 5 bases and J dropped 2; count of bases not matched to a gene: 6. The CDR3 consists of 15 residues. CDR1 and CDR2 (germline): SGHAT, FQDESV (reference sequence). The CDR3 coding sequence is TGTGCCAGCAGCCTTCGGACAGGGAACACAGATACGCAGTATTTT. Its translation is CASSLRTGNTDTQYF.

In this sample, this clone turned up a few times. The chain couples TRBV6-5 to TRBJ2-5; 8 bases line up with TRBD1. The CDR3 contains 12 residues. Germline V gives CDR1 MNHEY, CDR2 SVGAGI. V gave up 6 bases and J gave up 7 bases; unmatched junction bases: 4. In nucleotides, the CDR3 is TGTGCCAGCAGCGACAGGGGTGGGACCCAGTACTTC. Its protein product is CASSDRGGTQYF.

The chain joins TRBV28 to TRBJ1-5, with D unclear. Trimming left V 3 bases short and J 0 bases short, with 15 bases between. Germline V CDR1 and CDR2: MDHEN, SYDVKM. The CDR3 consists of 17 residues. The CDR3 DNA reads as TGTGCCAGCAGTTTCGGGGATTTATATTATAGCAATCAGCCCCAGCATTTT. Protein sequence: CASSFGDLYYSNQPQHF.

This clone was recorded a few times. The J gene is TRBJ1-1, the V gene TRBV4-2, with D maybe TRBD1 (6 bases). The CDR3 covers 16 residues. CDR1 LGHNA and CDR2 YNFKEQ come from the germline V gene. The germline V and J ends were trimmed by 1 base and 0 bases, with 12 bases remaining between them. This CDR3 is CASSQADRKLNTEAFF. Written as DNA, the CDR3 is TGTGCCAGCAGCCAAGCAGACAGGAAATTGAACACTGAAGCTTTCTTT.

The chain uses TRBV7-2 and TRBJ1-1, with TRBD1 as a possible D gene (5 bases). CDR1 and CDR2 from the germline V gene are SGHTA and FQGNSA. CDR3 size: 14 residues. V lost 5 bases and J 5 bases, leaving 15 bases between the germline ends. CDR3 amino acids: CASSAGGIVTEAFF. The CDR3, as DNA: TGTGCCAGCAGCGCCGGGGGGATAGTGACTGAAGCTTTCTTT. Full variable domain (rest looked up from reference TRBV7-2 and TRBJ1-1): GAGVSQSPSNKVTEKGKDVELRCDPISGHTALYWYRQSLGQGLEFLIYFQGNSAPDKSGLPSDRFSAERTGGSVSTLTIQRTQQEDSAVYLCASSAGGIVTEAFFGQGTRLTVV.

This chain uses TRBV7-8 with TRBJ1-1, with TRBD1 as a possible D gene (5 bases). The CDR3 extends over 14 amino acids. Trimming removed 3 bases at V and 0 bases at J, with 8 bases between. The germline CDR1 and CDR2 sequences are SGHVS and FQNEAQ. The CDR3 region has the DNA TGTGCCAGCAGCTTTGGGACTATGAACACTGAAGCTTTCTTT. It translates to CASSFGTMNTEAFF.

The table lists this clone with a count of one. The chain combines TRBV5-4 with TRBJ1-2; D might be TRBD1 (5 bases). The germline gives CDR1 SGHNT, CDR2 YYREEE (reference sequence). The germline V and J ends were trimmed by 4 bases and 4 bases, with 14 bases remaining between them. CDR3 length: 14 amino acids. As DNA, the CDR3 is TGTGCCAGCAGCCCCCCGGGGGTTCCCTATGGCTACACCTTC. Its protein is CASSPPGVPYGYTF.